One and the same sample provided the 22 T cell receptor beta chains below, sequenced in a study of shared clonotypes between healthy human individuals. Clones were sequenced by immunoSEQ multiplex PCR, and TCRdb holds only the in-frame ones, with some missing. The data hold a few million clones, with 80% to 95% observed a single time. The sample was naive CD4+ T cells from PBMCs. The subset: CD45RA+ positively selected. The receptor set was obtained from a man in his late teens or twenties in good health. Some clones in this sample may be carry-over from other donors' samples.

J is TRBJ1-1 and V is TRBV7-3, with D unclear. CDR1 and CDR2 from the germline V gene are SGHTA and FQGTGA. The V and J ends lost 2 bases and 4 bases respectively, with 11 bases between them. The CDR3 contains 14 residues. CDR3 amino acids: CASSLFGWSTEAFF. Here the CDR3 DNA reads TGTGCCAGCAGCTTATTTGGGTGGTCCACTGAAGCTTTCTTT. Based on the CDR3 plus reference TRBV7-3 and TRBJ1-1, the full variable domain is GAGVSQTPSNKVTEKGKYVELRCDPISGHTALYWYRQSLGQGPEFLIYFQGTGAADDSGLPNDRFFAVRPEGSVSTLKIQRTERGDSAVYLCASSLFGWSTEAFFGQGTRLTVV.

With regard to this clone: The same CDR3 arises from other DNA sequences in this sample as well. The DNA of the CDR3 is TGCAGCGTTGCAGCAGGTTCCTACGAGCAGTACTTC. Protein product: CSVAAGSYEQYF. The gene calls are TRBV29-1 and TRBJ2-7, with D unresolved. The V end lost 4 bases, the J end lost 1 base, and 8 bases lay between the germline ends. Germline assignment: CDR1 SQVTM and CDR2 ANQGSEA. This CDR3 has 12 residues.

V usage is TRBV7-3 and J usage is TRBJ2-2; 7 nucleotides agree with TRBD2. The CDR3 consists of 15 residues. The V gene's germline CDR1 is SGHTA and CDR2 FQGTGA. V lost 4 bases, J lost 0 bases, and 2 bases stayed unmatched. CDR3 residues: CASSYAGANTGELFF. DNA of the CDR3: TGTGCCAGCAGCTACGCGGGAGCGAACACCGGGGAGCTGTTTTTT.

The chain employs TRBV7-3 and TRBJ2-1, with 12 bases that match TRBD2. CDR1 and CDR2 from the germline V gene are SGHTA and FQGTGA. Losses at the gene ends were 0 bases for V and 7 bases for J; bases not matched to a gene: 4. The CDR3 is made up of 16 amino acids. CDR3 nucleotide sequence: TGTGCCAGCAGCTTAACCGGGACTAGCGGGTTAAATGAGCAGTTCTTC. It codes for CASSLTGTSGLNEQFF.

The V and J genes are TRBV11-2 and TRBJ1-1; the D gene is possibly TRBD1 (5 bases). CDR1 is SGHAT, CDR2 FQNNGV, per germline. The CDR3 consists of 12 residues. Between the trimmed V and J ends, which lost 5 bases and 9 bases, there was a span of 13 bases. CDR3 sequence: CASSAGRGQAFF. The CDR3 DNA sequence: TGTGCCAGCAGCGCGGGACGGGGACAAGCTTTCTTT.

The chain couples TRBV27 to TRBJ2-2, with a possible D match to TRBD1 (6 bases). With 2 bases removed from V and 3 bases from J, the gap between germline ends came to 10 bases. The CDR3 is made up of 15 amino acids. Germline loops: CDR1 MNHEY, CDR2 SMNVEV (reference sequence). This CDR3 is CASSLPGAHTGELFF. CDR3 in DNA: TGTGCCAGCAGTTTACCAGGGGCGCACACCGGGGAGCTGTTTTTT.

This clone was detected once. V and J are TRBV5-5 and TRBJ2-6; the D is unclear. Germline-derived CDR1 and CDR2 are SGHKS and YYEKEE (reference sequence). CDR3 length: 11 amino acids. Trimming took 6 bases from V and 5 from J, leaving 3 bases between them. Here the CDR3 DNA reads TGTGCCAGCATCTGGGCCAACGTCCTGACTTTC. This gives the protein CASIWANVLTF. The full variable domain, with the rest looked up from reference TRBV5-5 and TRBJ2-6, is DAGVTQSPTHLIKTRGQQVTLRCSPISGHKSVSWYQQVLGQGPQFIFQYYEKEERGRGNFPDRFSARQFPNYSSELNVNALLLGDSALYLCASIWANVLTFGAGSRLTVL.

This chain connects TRBV7-6 to TRBJ2-6, with D hard to call. CDR3 length: 20 residues. Germline V gene lookup returns CDR1 SGHVS and CDR2 FNYEAQ. The germline V and J ends were trimmed by 1 base and 0 bases, with 19 bases remaining between them. The CDR3 DNA is TGTGCCAGCAGCTTAGGTCTGGCAGGAAAAACGAGCTCTGGGGCCAACGTCCTGACTTTC. Translation gives CASSLGLAGKTSSGANVLTF.

V and J are TRBV6-5 and TRBJ1-2; D unclear. The CDR3 has 14 amino acids. The V and J ends lost 6 bases and 0 bases respectively, with 11 bases between them. CDR1 and CDR2 from the germline V gene are MNHEY and SVGAGI. As DNA, the CDR3 is TGTGCCAGCAGCCCAGGTTTCCCTAACTATGGCTACACCTTC. Amino acids: CASSPGFPNYGYTF.

The V call is TRBV10-3, the J call TRBJ2-2; D might be TRBD2 (6 bases). Looked up from germline, CDR1 is ENHRY and CDR2 is SYGVKD. The CDR3 is made up of 14 amino acids. Trimming cost V 8 bases and J 1 base, with 11 bases left between them. The CDR3 reads CAIGASENTGELFF. DNA of the CDR3: TGTGCCATCGGGGCTAGCGAGAACACCGGGGAGCTGTTTTTT.

J is TRBJ1-1 and V is TRBV5-1, with D perhaps matching TRBD1 (5 bases). Germline V gene lookup returns CDR1 SGHRS and CDR2 YFSETQ. The germline V and J ends were trimmed by 0 bases and 1 base, with 10 bases remaining between them. The CDR3 spans 15 residues. CDR3 residues: CASSLDRPWNTEAFF. DNA of the CDR3: TGCGCCAGCAGCTTGGACAGGCCCTGGAACACTGAAGCTTTCTTT.

The chain recombines TRBV19 with TRBJ2-1; 13 positions match TRBD2. Trimming removed 5 bases from V and 8 bases from J; junction bases left unmatched: 6. Germline assignment: CDR1 LNHDA and CDR2 SQIVND (reference sequence). The CDR3 is 15 amino acids. The CDR3 here is CASSLGTSGKDEQFF. CDR3 nucleotides: TGTGCCAGTAGTTTGGGGACTAGCGGGAAGGATGAGCAGTTCTTC.

In DNA form, the CDR3 reads TGTGCCAGCAGCTTATCTGGGAACACAGATACGCAGTATTTT. Translated: CASSLSGNTDTQYF. V and J are TRBV7-3 and TRBJ2-3, with D unresolved. The germline V gene has CDR1 SGHTA and CDR2 FQGTGA. V was shortened by 2 bases and J by 2 bases, with 8 bases between the two germline ends. The CDR3 contains 14 residues.

The chain recombines TRBV10-2 with TRBJ1-4; possibly TRBD1 for D (6 bases). Germline values: CDR1 WSHSY, CDR2 SAAADI. The V and J ends lost 8 bases and 8 bases respectively, with 15 bases between them. This CDR3 comprises 13 residues. Here the CDR3 reads CASHLGAGEKLFF. CDR3 DNA: TGCGCCAGCCATCTGGGGGCAGGCGAAAAACTGTTTTTT.

Points on this clone: Within the sample, other DNA sequences also encode this same CDR3. The chain is built from TRBV5-1 and TRBJ2-7; D remains ambiguous. CDR3 length: 13 amino acids. Trimming stripped 0 bases from V and 6 bases from J, with 10 bases between. Per the germline V gene, CDR1 is SGHRS and CDR2 is YFSETQ. The CDR3 DNA reads TGCGCCAGCAGCTTGGGGGTGGCCTCCGAGCAGTACTTC. Protein sequence: CASSLGVASEQYF.

This chain joins TRBV5-1 and TRBJ2-2; D is perhaps TRBD1 or TRBD2 (5 bases each). V was pared by 3 bases and J by 6 bases, with 24 bases between. The CDR3 length is 18 residues. Looked up from germline, CDR1 is SGHRS and CDR2 is YFSETQ. CDR3 loop: CASSSSSGTRSLAGELFF. CDR3 DNA: TGCGCCAGCAGCTCAAGCTCCGGGACCCGAAGCCTCGCCGGGGAGCTGTTTTTT. The full variable domain, its missing parts supplied by reference TRBV5-1 and TRBJ2-2, is KAGVTQTPRYLIKTRGQQVTLSCSPISGHRSVSWYQQTPGQGLQFLFEYFSETQRNKGNFPGRFSGRQFSNSRSEMNVSTLELGDSALYLCASSSSSGTRSLAGELFFGEGSRLTVL.

The chain combines TRBV14 with TRBJ1-2, with TRBD1 matching over 8 bases. Germline V CDR1 and CDR2: SGHDN, FVKESK. Trimming cost V 1 base and J 7 bases; bases outside gene matches: 8. This CDR3 contains 15 residues. The CDR3 nucleotides read TGTGCCAGCAGCCAAGCCGGGACAGGAATCGGTGGCTACACCTTC. Its protein is CASSQAGTGIGGYTF.

The chain uses TRBV4-3 and TRBJ2-2, with no clear D. V was shortened by 0 bases and J by 1 base, with 6 bases between the two germline ends. Germline V gene lookup returns CDR1 LGHNA and CDR2 YSLEER. The CDR3 loop spans 15 amino acids. CDR3 sequence (DNA): TGCGCCAGCAGCCAAGATCCCCTGAACACCGGGGAGCTGTTTTTT. This translates into CASSQDPLNTGELFF.

The chain uses TRBV7-2 and TRBJ1-4, with a tentative D call TRBD1 (6 bases). The ends were cut back, 5 bases at V and 8 bases at J, with 21 bases in the middle. Germline lookup yields CDR1 SGHTA and CDR2 FQGNSA. The CDR3 runs to 16 residues. The CDR3 protein is CASSPDISGAREKLFF. In DNA, the CDR3 is TGTGCCAGCAGCCCCGACATATCAGGGGCGCGGGAAAAACTGTTTTTT.

The V call is TRBV6-1, the J call TRBJ1-6, with D hard to call. This CDR3 is 11 amino acids long. Germline values: CDR1 MNHNS, CDR2 SASEGT. With 6 bases removed from V and 7 bases from J, the gap between germline ends came to 4 bases. The CDR3 protein is CASRDNSPLHF. In DNA, the CDR3 is TGTGCCAGCAGGGACAATTCACCCCTCCACTTT.

This clone was counted once. The chain has TRBV28 and TRBJ2-7, with D perhaps matching TRBD1 or TRBD2 (5 bases each). The CDR3 totals 14 residues. Germline-derived CDR1 and CDR2 are MDHEN and SYDVKM. V was pared by 5 bases and J by 2 bases, with 13 bases between. The CDR3 coding sequence is TGTGCCAGCAGTGAGAGGGGCCCAACCTACGAGCAGTACTTC. It specifies CASSERGPTYEQYF.

The chain links TRBV11-2 to TRBJ1-1; no firm D call. Trimming took 5 bases from V and 5 from J, leaving 9 bases between them. Germline CDR1 SGHAT, CDR2 FQNNGV. The CDR3 loop spans 12 amino acids. CDR3 protein: CASSRVWTEAFF. The CDR3 region has the DNA TGTGCCAGCAGCAGGGTGTGGACTGAAGCTTTCTTT.